This TCR beta chain was sequenced in a study of cytomegalovirus exposure and HLA in healthy donors. Study context: A later analysis reported the 95 to 150 validation repertoires used the same platform as the 666 first-cohort repertoires.

V lost 7 bases to trimming and J lost 1 base; unmatched junction nucleotides: 1. Germline CDR1 and CDR2: SNHLY and FYNNEI. The CDR3 is 13 amino acids. This clone was seen more than once but under ten times. Its matching antigen is unknown. Study-level findings and limits: Cytomegalovirus status, reportedly, was diagnosed with high specificity and sensitivity by the classifier. In vitro checks showed that a few CMV-associated chains really do target CMV antigens.

These donors were members of the roughly 130-subject validation cohort, a group separate from the approximately 700-subject first cohort. Clones were sequenced by immunoSEQ multiplex PCR, and TCRdb holds only the in-frame ones, with some missing. This sample carries under 200,000 clones, around 92% of them seen once, and the ten largest clones take 4% to 4.5%. The genes are TRBV2 and TRBJ1-1; 9 positions match TRBD1. The sample consisted of PBMCs. This receptor was taken from a man between 18 and 35 years old in good health and CMV-seropositive. The CDR3 DNA reads as TGTGCCAGCAAGGGACAGGGGAACACTGAAGCTTTCTTT. Translating gives CASKGQGNTEAFF.